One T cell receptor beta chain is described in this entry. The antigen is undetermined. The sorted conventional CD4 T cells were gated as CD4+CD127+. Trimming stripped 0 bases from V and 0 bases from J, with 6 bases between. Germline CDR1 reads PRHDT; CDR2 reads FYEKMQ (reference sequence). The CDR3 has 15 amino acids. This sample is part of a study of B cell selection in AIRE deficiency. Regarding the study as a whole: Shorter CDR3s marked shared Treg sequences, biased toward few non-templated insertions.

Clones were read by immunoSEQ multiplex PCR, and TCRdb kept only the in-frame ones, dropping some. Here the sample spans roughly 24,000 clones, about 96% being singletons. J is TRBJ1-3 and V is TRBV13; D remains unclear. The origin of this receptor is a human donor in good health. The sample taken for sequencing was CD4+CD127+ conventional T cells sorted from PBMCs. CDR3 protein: CASSLGSPSGNTIYF. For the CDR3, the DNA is TGTGCCAGCAGCTTAGGCTCTCCCTCTGGAAACACCATATATTTT. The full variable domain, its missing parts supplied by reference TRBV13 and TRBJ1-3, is AAGVIQSPRHLIKEKRETATLKCYPIPRHDTVYWYQQGPGQDPQFLISFYEKMQSDKGSIPDRFSAQQFSDYHSELNMSSLELGDSALYFCASSLGSPSGNTIYFGEGSWLTVV.